The 4 T cell receptor beta chains in this list originate from one sample, sequenced in a study of blood T cell repertoires in COVID-19. TCRdb keeps only in-frame clones here, not all; method: immunoSEQ multiplex PCR. Of under 250,000 clones in the sample, around 91% were seen once. Input material: peripheral blood. The receptors derive from a middle-aged woman with acute or convalescent COVID-19.

The CDR3 bases are TGTGCCAGCAGCTTAGCTTTACAGGGACACTATGGCTACACCTTC. Protein sequence: CASSLALQGHYGYTF. V gene TRBV11-2 combines with J gene TRBJ1-2, with a weak D call TRBD1 (6 bases). In germline, CDR1 is SGHAT, CDR2 FQNNGV. The CDR3 spans 15 residues. Between the trimmed V and J ends, which lost 1 base and 3 bases, there was a span of 12 bases. Full variable domain (outside the CDR3, taken from reference TRBV11-2 and TRBJ1-2): EAGVAQSPRYKIIEKRQSVAFWCNPISGHATLYWYQQILGQGPKLLIQFQNNGVVDDSQLPKDRFSAERLKGVDSTLKIQPAKLEDSAVYLCASSLALQGHYGYTFGSGTRLTVV.

This CDR3 is CASSVGGSNNQPQHF. The DNA of the CDR3 is TGTGCCAGCAGCGTAGGGGGCAGTAACAATCAGCCCCAGCATTTT. The chain couples TRBV9 to TRBJ1-5, with D perhaps TRBD1 (5 bases). V lost 0 bases and J 3 bases, leaving 10 bases between the germline ends. The CDR3 spans 15 residues. The germline CDR1 and CDR2 sequences are SGDLS and YYNGEE.

This sequence joins TRBV13 and TRBJ2-5; D is perhaps TRBD1 (6 bases). V lost 0 bases and J lost 0, with 8 bases in between. CDR3 length equals 15 residues. CDR1 is PRHDT, CDR2 FYEKMQ, per germline (reference sequence). The CDR3 sequence is CASSLGGAYQETQYF. The CDR3 nucleotides read TGTGCCAGCAGCTTAGGGGGGGCGTACCAAGAGACCCAGTACTTC.

V gene TRBV19 combines with J gene TRBJ1-1, with 7 bases fitting TRBD1. V gave up 6 bases and J gave up 0 bases; unmatched junction bases: 7. In germline, CDR1 is LNHDA, CDR2 SQIVND (reference sequence). The CDR3 runs to 15 residues. The CDR3 DNA follows: TGTGCCAGTAGCGACAGGGCCCAGATGAACACTGAAGCTTTCTTT. Protein product: CASSDRAQMNTEAFF.